A selection of T cell receptor beta chains follows, all from one sample in a study of persistence of HIV-infected CD4 T cells. Repertoires were generated with immunoSEQ multiplex PCR, while TCRdb's copy carries only in-frame clones and drops some. Of 35,000 to 55,000 clones in the sample, 89% are singletons; the top ten hold about 0.94%. These TCRs are of unknown antigen specificity. The sample was CD4+ T cells sorted from PBMCs after 18-hour stimulation, taken from a patient who received antiretroviral therapy. The receptor source for this set is an adult man with HIV who was CMV-seropositive. Both conserved end residues are part of each CDR3. Fields, in order: V gene, clone size, D gene, J gene, CDR3 DNA, CDR3 protein. D genes are given only for firm matches. Only some rows state a clone size, as once, few, many or a class for expanded clones.

TRBV7-2	NA	TRBD2	TRBJ2-3	TGTGCCAGCAGCTTATCGGGTCGGGGGGTAACAGATACGCAGTATTTT	CASSLSGRGVTDTQYF
TRBV7-2	NA	NA	TRBJ2-7	TGTGCCAGCAGCCTCCGACCACCCGTACAGAACGAGCAGTACTTC	CASSLRPPVQNEQYF
TRBV6-1	NA	NA	TRBJ1-1	TGTGCCAGCAGTGACCTAGGGAGGTTGGGAGGCACTGAAGCTTTCTTT	CASSDLGRLGGTEAFF
TRBV19	NA	TRBD1	TRBJ2-6	TGTGCCAGTAGTCTTACAGGGGCTGGGGCCAACGTCCTGACTTTC	CASSLTGAGANVLTF
TRBV5-1	once	NA	TRBJ2-3	TGCGCCAGCAGCTTGGGGCGGGGGCCCTCCACAGATACGCAGTATTTT	CASSLGRGPSTDTQYF
TRBV5-4	NA	TRBD1	TRBJ1-5	TGTGCCAGCAGGCTGGACAGGGCGGGACAGCCCCAGCATTTT	CASRLDRAGQPQHF
TRBV2	NA	NA	TRBJ1-6	TGTGCCAGCATGGAGACAGTAACTTCACCCCTCCACTTT	CASMETVTSPLHF
TRBV18	NA	NA	TRBJ1-2	TGTGCCAGCTCACCAGCAGGAGAATATGGCTACACCTTC	CASSPAGEYGYTF
TRBV19	few	NA	TRBJ1-1	TGTGCCAGTAGTATAGGGCAGGGACGAGCTAACACTGAAGCTTTCTTT	CASSIGQGRANTEAFF
TRBV28	NA	TRBD1	TRBJ2-7	TGTGCCAGCAGGGGGACAGGGGCCTCCTACGAGCAGTACTTC	CASRGTGASYEQYF
TRBV24-1	NA	TRBD1	TRBJ1-4	TGTGCCACCAGTGAGGTGACCGGACAGGGTGGTGGTGAAAAACTGTTTTTT	CATSEVTGQGGGEKLFF
TRBV9	NA	TRBD1	TRBJ1-2	TGTGCCAGCAGCGCCCCCGGGACAGGGGACTATGGCTACACCTTC	CASSAPGTGDYGYTF
TRBV12-3/TRBV12-4	once	NA	TRBJ2-7	TGTGCCAGCAGTTTGGCCAGCTCCTACGAGCAGTACTTC	CASSLASSYEQYF
TRBV5-4	once	NA	TRBJ1-6	TGTGCCAGCAGCCCTCCCGGGGGGGGTAATTCACCCCTCCACTTT	CASSPPGGGNSPLHF
TRBV24-1	NA	NA	TRBJ1-2	TGTGCCACACACCGGGGGTCGGGGGGCGACGGCTACACCTTC	CATHRGSGGDGYTF
TRBV5-6	NA	NA	TRBJ1-6	TGTGCCAGCAGCTTCGGGCCGGCAGATAATTCACCCCTCCACTTT	CASSFGPADNSPLHF
TRBV7-2	NA	TRBD1	TRBJ2-2	TGTGCCAGCAGAACACCCCGCGGGGCAGGGGGCAACACCGGGGAGCTGTTTTTT	CASRTPRGAGGNTGELFF
TRBV9	NA	NA	TRBJ2-3	TGTGCCAGCAGCGGTAGCACAGATACGCAGTATTTT	CASSGSTDTQYF
TRBV28	NA	NA	TRBJ1-4	TGTGCCAGCAGTTTAAACCCAAGTCTGAGTAATGAAAAACTGTTTTTT	CASSLNPSLSNEKLFF
TRBV2	NA	NA	TRBJ1-2	TGTGCCAGCAGACCCGCAGGGTCTCTTTTCAATGGCTACACCTTC	CASRPAGSLFNGYTF